This TCR beta chain comes out of a study of blood T cells in healthy people across ages. General study points: Not knowing donor CMV status may have confounded expanded clonotype changes. Using unsorted PBMCs precluded a conclusive naive versus antigen-experienced comparison. Measured against age, TCR beta diversity per million T cells decreased in a roughly linear manner. In long-lived donors, naive CD4+ cell counts and diversity exceeded those of aged donors.

Primers used in a second PCR of roughly 6 to 11 cycles were a sample-barcoded 5' primer and a J-beta primer mix. MiXCR was run by TCRdb on the 5' RACE reads, yielding one entry per CDR3 protein. The top ten clones hold about 18% of a sample with 500,000 to 600,000 distinct CDR3 sequences, 27% of them seen once. A note on this clonotype: Its antigen remains unidentified.

Sequencing was done on a sample of blood. The sequence derives from a woman aged 70-85 years in good health.

CDR3 protein: CSATGNLYEQYF. CDR3 nucleotides: TGCAGTGCGACCGGGAACCTCTACGAGCAGTACTTC. The rearrangement joins TRBV20-1 to TRBJ2-7; TRBD2 is a possible D gene (5 bases). Per germline, CDR1 DFQATT and CDR2 SNEGSKA (reference sequence). Trimming shortened V by 6 bases and J by 3 bases, and 12 bases separated the two germline ends. This CDR3 contains 12 residues.